Presented here are 13 T cell receptor beta chains from one specimen sequenced in a study of CD8+CD57+ T cells in acquired aplastic anemia. Genomic DNA, the template, was used for profiling of the TCR beta VDJ and CDR3. MiXCR was run by TCRdb on the reads, yielding one entry per CDR3 protein. Among 100,000 to 150,000 distinct CDR3 sequences, about 60% were seen once, and the ten largest hold roughly 30%. Previously, flow cytometry had revealed CD8+CD57+ cell expansion in the patients chosen for sequencing. The sequencing input was sorted CD4+, CD8+, or CD8+CD57+ T cells (not recorded which) from PBMCs. The receptors shown here come from a human donor with aplastic anemia.

The count of this clonotype is one. The rearrangement links TRBV11-1 to TRBJ1-2; 7 bases map to TRBD1. J gave up 0 bases and V 1 base, and 8 bases lay outside the gene matches. The CDR3 runs 17 residues. Germline V gene lookup returns CDR1 SGHAT and CDR2 FQDESV (reference sequence). CDR3 DNA sequence: TGTGCCAGCAGCTTAGTAGGGGACAGCCTTACTAACTATGGCTACACCTTC. Its translation is CASSLVGDSLTNYGYTF.

This clonotype was observed at least ten times. The chain joins TRBV10-3 to TRBJ1-1; 7 bases match TRBD1. V shed 1 base and J 4 bases; nucleotides not matched to a gene: 0. The CDR3 has 13 amino acids. Germline V gives CDR1 ENHRY, CDR2 SYGVKD. CDR3 coding DNA: TGTGCCATCAGTGAGTGGGACAGCACTGAAGCTTTCTTT. Protein sequence: CAISEWDSTEAFF.

This clonotype showed up many times. The rearrangement uses TRBV7-2 and TRBJ2-3; a weak D match, TRBD2 (5 bases). Germline CDR1 is SGHTA and CDR2 is FQGNSA. The CDR3 sequence is 15 residues long. With 5 bases removed from V and 1 base from J, the gap between germline ends came to 13 bases. The DNA for the CDR3 is TGTGCCAGCAGCCCCGGGGAGACTGGCACAGATACGCAGTATTTT. Its translation is CASSPGETGTDTQYF.

The chain is built from TRBV25-1 and TRBJ2-3; no reliable D call. The CDR3 is 14 residues long. The germline V gene has CDR1 MGHDK and CDR2 SYGVNS. Trimming left V 4 bases short and J 1 base short, with 9 bases between. The CDR3 loop reads CASSALGGTDTQYF. The CDR3 DNA reads TGTGCCAGCAGTGCGCTTGGGGGCACAGATACGCAGTATTTT.

This clonotype showed up many times. The genes are TRBV7-9 and TRBJ1-5; D is unresolved. Germline-derived CDR1 and CDR2 are SEHNR and FQNEAQ (reference sequence). V dropped 3 bases and J dropped 2 bases, with 5 bases sitting between them. The CDR3 is 13 amino acids. The CDR3 reads CASSFQGNQPQHF. The CDR3 coding sequence is TGTGCCAGCAGCTTCCAGGGCAATCAGCCCCAGCATTTT.

The rearrangement links TRBV2 to TRBJ2-7, with D unresolved. This CDR3 has 14 residues. V gave up 7 bases and J gave up 0 bases, with 13 bases separating them. Germline V lookup: CDR1 SNHLY, CDR2 FYNNEI. DNA for the CDR3: TGTGCCAGCACCCAAGGAGCAGGCTCCTACGAGCAGTACTTC. Its translation is CASTQGAGSYEQYF.

Here the CDR3 DNA reads TGCAGTGCTAGGGTCTTCGGCCTAGCGGGGGGGCGATCTATCAATTCACCCCTCCACTTT. It codes for CSARVFGLAGGRSINSPLHF. The chain links TRBV20-1 to TRBJ1-6; tentative D call: TRBD1 (6 bases). V dropped 3 bases and J dropped 7 bases, with 31 bases sitting between them. The length of the CDR3 is 20 residues. Germline CDR1 reads DFQATT; CDR2 reads SNEGSKA (reference sequence).

The V call is TRBV25-1, the J call TRBJ1-1, with D maybe TRBD1 (5 bases). Germline CDR1 reads MGHDK; CDR2 reads SYGVNS. This CDR3 contains 15 residues. The V end lost 10 bases, the J end lost 3 bases, and 21 bases lay between the germline ends. CDR3 protein: CATHSRREGDTEAFF. The CDR3 DNA reads as TGTGCCACCCATTCTCGTCGTGAAGGGGACACTGAAGCTTTCTTT.

The chain combines TRBV2 with TRBJ1-6; possible D gene TRBD1, 5 bases. The CDR3 runs to 13 residues. Deletions cut 10 bases from V and 7 bases from J, with 14 bases between. Germline V CDR1 and CDR2: SNHLY, FYNNEI. In DNA form, the CDR3 reads TGTGCCACTACCCCAGGGTCAAATTCACCCCTCCACTTT. It encodes CATTPGSNSPLHF.

This clonotype appeared a single time. The chain combines TRBV19 with TRBJ1-1; D perhaps matches TRBD1 (6 bases). V was cut by 6 bases and J by 5 bases, with 19 bases left in between. CDR3 length: 15 residues. Germline lookup yields CDR1 LNHDA and CDR2 SQIVND (reference sequence). The CDR3 reads CASSPGTGRRTEAFF. The CDR3 region has the DNA TGTGCCAGTAGCCCGGGAACAGGGAGGAGAACTGAAGCTTTCTTT.

This clonotype was found once. This rearrangement joins TRBV5-4 to TRBJ2-7; D may be TRBD2 (5 bases). CDR3 length equals 14 residues. V was clipped by 2 bases and J by 5 bases, with 14 bases between them. Germline lookup yields CDR1 SGHNT and CDR2 YYREEE (reference sequence). CDR3 protein: CASSFGPGSHEQYF. CDR3 nucleotides: TGTGCCAGCAGCTTCGGCCCGGGAAGCCACGAGCAGTACTTC.

This clonotype came up a few times. The rearrangement joins TRBV2 to TRBJ2-7; either TRBD1 or TRBD2 may fit D (5 bases each). The length of the CDR3 is 13 residues. Germline assignment: CDR1 SNHLY and CDR2 FYNNEI. Trimming left V 10 bases short and J 2 bases short, with 15 bases between. CDR3 in DNA: TGTGCCACCAATCCGGGGCCTACCTACGAGCAGTACTTC. Amino acids: CATNPGPTYEQYF.

This rearrangement joins TRBV13 to TRBJ2-5; 10 positions match TRBD2. The CDR3 runs 15 residues. The trim removed 5 bases at V and 4 bases at J, leaving 7 bases unmatched. The V gene's germline CDR1 is PRHDT and CDR2 FYEKMQ (reference sequence). The CDR3 spells CASSQQREGRETQYF. The CDR3 coding sequence is TGTGCCAGCAGCCAACAGCGGGAGGGCCGAGAGACCCAGTACTTC.